The 21 T cell receptor beta chains below were found in one sample sequenced in a study of blood T cell repertoires in COVID-19. Assay: immunoSEQ multiplex PCR; the TCRdb copy retains only in-frame clones and omits some. The sample has over 350,000 clones, 85% to 90% seen once. The source material was PBMCs or T cells enriched from blood (not recorded which). These receptors all come from a woman younger than 35 who had recovered from COVID-19.

Only one count was recorded for this clone. The chain recombines TRBV19 with TRBJ1-3; possible D gene TRBD1, 6 bases. Germline assignment: CDR1 LNHDA and CDR2 SQIVND (reference sequence). The CDR3 runs to 15 residues. V gave up 1 base and J gave up 0 bases, with 7 bases separating them. CDR3 nucleotide sequence: TGTGCCAGTAGTATAGGAGGGGGCTCTGGAAACACCATATATTTT. Protein product: CASSIGGGSGNTIYF.

The V gene is TRBV9, the J gene TRBJ1-2, with D tentatively TRBD1 (5 bases). The V gene's germline CDR1 is SGDLS and CDR2 YYNGEE. V was pared by 3 bases and J by 3 bases, with 9 bases between. This CDR3 has 13 amino acids. CDR3 in DNA: TGTGCCAGCAGCGGCAGGGTTTACTATGGCTACACCTTC. Protein product: CASSGRVYYGYTF. The full variable domain, rest sourced from reference TRBV9 and TRBJ1-2, is DSGVTQTPKHLITATGQRVTLRCSPRSGDLSVYWYQQSLDQGLQFLIQYYNGEERAKGNILERFSAQQFPDLHSELNLSSLELGDSALYFCASSGRVYYGYTFGSGTRLTVV.

The rearrangement links TRBV3-1 (or the pseudogene TRBV3-2) to TRBJ1-1, with D unclear. In germline, CDR1 is LGHDT, CDR2 YNNKEL (reference sequence). Between the trimmed V and J ends, which lost 1 base and 1 base, there was a span of 7 bases. This CDR3 is built from 14 residues. The chain's CDR3 is CASSQVIGNTEAFF. For the CDR3, the DNA is TGTGCCAGCAGCCAAGTTATCGGGAACACTGAAGCTTTCTTT.

The chain links TRBV7-8 to TRBJ1-5; TRBD1 matches 7 bases. Germline V lookup: CDR1 SGHVS, CDR2 FQNEAQ. With 0 bases clipped from V and 7 bases from J, the junction kept 6 bases outside the gene matches. CDR3 size: 15 residues. The CDR3 DNA is TGTGCCAGCAGCTTAGCGCTAACAGGGGCCCAGCCCCAGCATTTT. It specifies CASSLALTGAQPQHF.

The V and J genes are TRBV9 and TRBJ1-6; unclear D gene. The CDR3 is 14 amino acids. Germline V CDR1 and CDR2: SGDLS, YYNGEE. Trimming shortened V by 0 bases and J by 8 bases, and 9 bases separated the two germline ends. In DNA, the CDR3 is TGTGCCAGCAGCGTAGATTCCTCCTATTCACCCCTCCACTTT. Residues: CASSVDSSYSPLHF.

The rearrangement links TRBV5-4 to TRBJ2-7, with 10 nucleotides matching TRBD2. The germline CDR1 and CDR2 sequences are SGHNT and YYREEE (reference sequence). V lost 0 bases to trimming and J lost 7 bases; unmatched junction nucleotides: 1. The CDR3 extends over 13 amino acids. CDR3 residues: CASSLELAGEQYF. The CDR3, as DNA: TGTGCCAGCAGCTTGGAACTAGCGGGGGAGCAGTACTTC.

The V and J genes are TRBV5-1 and TRBJ2-2; D perhaps matches TRBD1 (6 bases). Germline V gene sequence: CDR1 SGHRS, CDR2 YFSETQ. The CDR3 spans 16 residues. Deletions cut 1 base from V and 0 bases from J, with 10 bases between. The CDR3 sequence is CASSLKAGANTGELFF. CDR3 nucleotides: TGCGCCAGCAGCTTGAAAGCAGGGGCGAACACCGGGGAGCTGTTTTTT.

The chain employs TRBV5-1 and TRBJ1-1; possible D gene TRBD1, 6 bases. The V and J ends lost 0 bases and 1 base respectively, with 7 bases between them. This CDR3 is built from 14 residues. Germline V gene sequence: CDR1 SGHRS, CDR2 YFSETQ. In DNA, the CDR3 is TGCGCCAGCAGCTTGGGGGGGCCGAACACTGAAGCTTTCTTT. It codes for CASSLGGPNTEAFF. Full variable domain (missing parts from reference TRBV5-1 and TRBJ1-1): KAGVTQTPRYLIKTRGQQVTLSCSPISGHRSVSWYQQTPGQGLQFLFEYFSETQRNKGNFPGRFSGRQFSNSRSEMNVSTLELGDSALYLCASSLGGPNTEAFFGQGTRLTVV.

The J gene is TRBJ1-2, the V gene TRBV29-1; no definite D call. In germline, CDR1 is SQVTM, CDR2 ANQGSEA. The CDR3 is 10 residues long. The V gene lost 7 bases and the J gene lost 7 bases, with 10 bases spanning the gap. CDR3 bases: TGCAGCGCTGGAGGGTCTGGCTACACCTTC. Translating gives CSAGGSGYTF.

With respect to this clone: The identical CDR3 is also encoded by other nucleotide sequences in the sample. CDR3 amino acids: CASSPTSGGTDTQYF. In DNA form, the CDR3 reads TGTGCCAGCAGCCCAACTAGCGGGGGAACAGATACGCAGTATTTT. The V and J genes are TRBV7-9 and TRBJ2-3; TRBD2 matches 11 bases. Germline values: CDR1 SEHNR, CDR2 FQNEAQ (reference sequence). V lost 5 bases to trimming and J lost 3 bases; unmatched junction nucleotides: 4. There are 15 residues in the CDR3.

The chain employs TRBV12-3 or TRBV12-4 and TRBJ1-1; 7 bases agree with TRBD1. V shed 4 bases and J 6 bases; nucleotides not matched to a gene: 5. The CDR3 is 13 amino acids. CDR3 sequence reads: CASSYDRDPEAFF. As DNA, the CDR3 is TGTGCCAGCAGTTACGACAGGGACCCTGAAGCTTTCTTT.

The V and J genes are TRBV3-1 (or the pseudogene TRBV3-2) and TRBJ2-5; D might be TRBD1 (5 bases). The germline gives CDR1 LGHDT, CDR2 YNNKEL (reference sequence). CDR3 length equals 13 residues. Trimming pared 4 bases from V and 3 bases from J, leaving 9 bases between. The CDR3 sequence is CASSPTVEETQYF. The CDR3 region has the DNA TGTGCCAGCAGCCCGACAGTAGAAGAGACCCAGTACTTC.

This clone was observed a few times. The rearrangement uses TRBV5-1 and TRBJ2-3; 9 nucleotides agree with TRBD2. Losses at the gene ends were 1 base for V and 2 bases for J; bases not matched to a gene: 11. The CDR3 has 18 residues. CDR1 is SGHRS, CDR2 YFSETQ, per germline. The CDR3 spells CASSLIKGSGGNTDTQYF. The CDR3 DNA reads TGCGCCAGCAGCTTGATTAAAGGCAGCGGGGGGAACACAGATACGCAGTATTTT. Based on the CDR3 plus reference TRBV5-1 and TRBJ2-3, the full variable domain is KAGVTQTPRYLIKTRGQQVTLSCSPISGHRSVSWYQQTPGQGLQFLFEYFSETQRNKGNFPGRFSGRQFSNSRSEMNVSTLELGDSALYLCASSLIKGSGGNTDTQYFGPGTRLTVL.

V gene TRBV18 combines with J gene TRBJ2-3; 8 nucleotides align to TRBD2. Germline V gene data show CDR1 as KGHSH and CDR2 as LQKENI. The CDR3 length is 15 residues. The V and J ends lost 6 bases and 5 bases, in that order; junction bases with no gene match: 10. DNA for the CDR3: TGTGCCAGCTCCCAAACGGGGGGGCCTCAAGATACGCAGTATTTT. It codes for CASSQTGGPQDTQYF. The variable domain in full, with the rest retrieved from reference TRBV18 and TRBJ2-3, is NAGVMQNPRHLVRRRGQEARLRCSPMKGHSHVYWYRQLPEEGLKFMVYLQKENIIDESGMPKERFSAEFPKEGPSILRIQQVVRGDSAAYFCASSQTGGPQDTQYFGPGTRLTVL.

The J gene is TRBJ2-7, the V gene TRBV6-5; TRBD1 matches at 11 bases. With V trimmed by 3 bases and J by 4 bases, 5 bases remained unmatched. Germline V gene sequence: CDR1 MNHEY, CDR2 SVGAGI. This CDR3 has 15 residues. This CDR3 is CASSYTGTGGYEQYF. The CDR3 nucleotides are TGTGCCAGCAGTTATACGGGGACAGGGGGGTACGAGCAGTACTTC.

The rearrangement links TRBV28 to TRBJ1-5, with TRBD1 as a possible D gene (5 bases). V lost 6 bases and J 3 bases, leaving 12 bases between the germline ends. CDR3 length: 14 amino acids. Germline V gene data show CDR1 as MDHEN and CDR2 as SYDVKM. The CDR3 region is CASRPQGNNQPQHF. The CDR3 DNA follows: TGTGCCAGCAGACCTCAGGGAAACAATCAGCCCCAGCATTTT.

The chain couples TRBV2 to TRBJ1-2; D possibly corresponds to TRBD1 (6 bases). V dropped 0 bases and J dropped 3 bases, with 20 bases sitting between them. CDR3 length equals 18 residues. Germline values: CDR1 SNHLY, CDR2 FYNNEI. The CDR3 here is CASSEALITGRVYYGYTF. The CDR3 nucleotides are TGTGCCAGCAGTGAAGCGCTTATAACAGGGCGGGTTTACTATGGCTACACCTTC. Using reference TRBV2 and TRBJ1-2 for the parts outside the CDR3, the full variable domain is EPEVTQTPSHQVTQMGQEVILRCVPISNHLYFYWYRQILGQKVEFLVSFYNNEISEKSEIFDDQFSVERPDGSNFTLKIRSTKLEDSAMYFCASSEALITGRVYYGYTFGSGTRLTVV.

J is TRBJ1-2 and V is TRBV30; TRBD1 matches at 10 bases. The CDR3 consists of 13 residues. Germline V CDR1 and CDR2: GTSNPN, SVGIG (reference sequence). Losses at the gene ends were 3 bases for V and 5 bases for J; bases not matched to a gene: 3. As DNA, the CDR3 is TGTGCCTGGAGGACAGGGGGCAAGTATGGCTACACCTTC. Its translation is CAWRTGGKYGYTF. The complete variable domain, with remaining parts taken from reference TRBV30 and TRBJ1-2, reads SQTIHQWPATLVQPVGSPLSLECTVEGTSNPNLYWYRQAAGRGLQLLFYSVGIGQISSEVPQNLSASRPQDRQFILSSKKLLLSDSGFYLCAWRTGGKYGYTFGSGTRLTVV.

The chain is built from TRBV6-1 and TRBJ1-4; D is unresolved. Trimming shortened V by 0 bases and J by 7 bases, and 12 bases separated the two germline ends. The CDR3 loop spans 15 amino acids. From germline, CDR1 is MNHNS and CDR2 SASEGT. In DNA, the CDR3 is TGTGCCAGCAGTGAAGCGAGGTCTCTAAGTGAAAAACTGTTTTTT. Residues: CASSEARSLSEKLFF.

This clone was detected only once. The CDR3 region is CASSEPRARGVQETQYF. DNA for the CDR3: TGTGCCAGCAGCGAGCCTAGGGCCAGGGGCGTACAAGAGACCCAGTACTTC. The genes are TRBV2 and TRBJ2-5, with D perhaps matching TRBD1 (6 bases). This CDR3 contains 17 residues. CDR1 is SNHLY, CDR2 FYNNEI, per germline. Between the trimmed V and J ends, which lost 6 bases and 2 bases, there was a span of 22 bases.

This chain uses TRBV9 with TRBJ1-1; D ambiguous. From germline, CDR1 is SGDLS and CDR2 YYNGEE. The CDR3 runs to 13 residues. Trimming removed 2 bases at V and 1 base at J, with 6 bases between. The CDR3 sequence: CASSVAPNTEAFF. The CDR3 bases are TGTGCCAGCAGCGTGGCACCGAACACTGAAGCTTTCTTT.